The present T cell receptor (beta chain) was sequenced within a study of shared clonotypes between healthy human individuals. With regard to this clone: The antigen is unknown.

The method was immunoSEQ multiplex PCR; TCRdb's version includes in-frame clones alone and lacks a portion of them. The data show around 2,000,000 clones, roughly 91% seen once. Study-wide results and limits: A small donor pool kept down the genetic and exposure-history diversity that was represented.

As defined, naive CD8 cells were CD45RO-negative and positively selected for CCR7, with terminally differentiated effector memory CD45RA+ cells excluded. Germline-derived CDR1 and CDR2 are SEHNR and FQNEAQ (reference sequence). V was cut by 4 bases and J by 7 bases, with 19 bases left in between. The CDR3 sequence is 15 residues long. This receptor was obtained from a man aged 18 to 29 in good health. Some clones in this sample may be carry-over from other donors' samples. The sequencing sample was made of naive CD8+ T cells from PBMCs. The chain recombines TRBV7-9 with TRBJ1-2, with D possibly being TRBD1 (6 bases). The CDR3 DNA reads as TGTGCCAGCAGCTCTCAAATGGGGGGCGCGGTTGGCTACACCTTC. Protein product: CASSSQMGGAVGYTF.